The clone carrying this T cell receptor beta chain was detected only a few times. The CDR3 runs to 14 residues. Germline V gene sequence: CDR1 DFQATT, CDR2 SNEGSKA (reference sequence). V trimming: 6 bases; J trimming: 2 bases; junction bases outside the gene matches: 3. This sample is drawn from a study of identical twins. TCRdb redid the calling of the 5' RACE reads with MiXCR, one entry per CDR3 protein. The table records 1.5 million to 2 million distinct CDR3 sequences, about 32% of them present only once. All donors were healthy, and all were Caucasian. This rearrangement joins TRBV20-1 to TRBJ2-7; the match to TRBD2 covers 14 bases. The sequencing sample was made of cord blood. This TCR was sampled from a newborn girl in good health. Here the CDR3 DNA reads TGCAGTGCGACTAGCGGGAGGGATACCTACGAGCAGTACTTC. This encodes CSATSGRDTYEQYF.